Each of the 3 T cell receptor beta chains below was sequenced from the same sample in a study of cytomegalovirus exposure and HLA in healthy donors. The study ran its PCR with 60 Vbeta and 13 Jbeta primers. Repertoires were generated with immunoSEQ multiplex PCR, while TCRdb's copy carries only in-frame clones and drops some. The sample shows approximately 120,000 clones, around four fifths of them seen only once. The material sequenced was PBMCs. These receptors came from a young man in good health and CMV-seropositive.

The genes are TRBV6-1 and TRBJ2-2, with a tentative D call TRBD1 (6 bases). The CDR3 is 15 amino acids. The ends were cut back, 6 bases at V and 5 bases at J, with 16 bases in the middle. Germline CDR1 is MNHNS and CDR2 is SASEGT. In DNA form, the CDR3 reads TGTGCCAGCAGGGGGGACATAGCTCCGACCGGGGAGCTGTTTTTT. Amino acids: CASRGDIAPTGELFF.

This sequence joins TRBV6-4 and TRBJ1-1; tentative D call: TRBD1 (5 bases). Trimming shortened V by 3 bases and J by 4 bases, and 9 bases separated the two germline ends. CDR3 length equals 13 residues. Looked up from germline, CDR1 is MRHNA and CDR2 is SNTAGT. The CDR3: CASSESQGTEAFF. The CDR3 bases are TGTGCCAGCAGTGAGAGCCAGGGCACTGAAGCTTTCTTT.

The CDR3 DNA reads TGTGCCAGCAGTGAGCCCTCGACAGGGGGCTCTCAGCCCCAGCATTTT. Translating gives CASSEPSTGGSQPQHF. The V gene is TRBV28, the J gene TRBJ1-5, with 10 bases identical to TRBD1. Looked up from germline, CDR1 is MDHEN and CDR2 is SYDVKM. With 5 bases clipped from V and 6 bases from J, the junction kept 10 bases outside the gene matches. CDR3 length equals 16 residues. The full variable domain, its missing parts supplied by reference TRBV28 and TRBJ1-5, is DVKVTQSSRYLVKRTGEKVFLECVQDMDHENMFWYRQDPGLGLRLIYFSYDVKMKEKGDIPEGYSVSREKKERFSLILESASTNQTSMYLCASSEPSTGGSQPQHFGDGTRLSIL.